The clone carrying this TCR beta chain has more than one count but fewer than ten. What it binds is not known. The J segment lost 2 bases and the V segment lost 7 bases, leaving 8 bases of the junction unmatched. Germline CDR1 is MNHNY and CDR2 is SVGAGI (reference sequence). CDR3 length: 14 residues. This sample was taken from a study of beta chain features in type 1 diabetes. Notes on the study in general: Amplification by PCR could prefer shorter templates, with the same effect in patients and controls.

Expressed TCRB transcripts were sequenced after all isolated RNA was converted to cDNA. TCRdb's table, derived via immunoSEQ multiplex PCR, lists solely in-frame clones and lacks some. This sample has 150,000 to 200,000 clones, with 13% found just once. The single heparinised draw taken from each donor contained roughly 110 mL of blood on average. Central memory, naive, regulatory and stem cell-like memory CD4+ cells were sorted by CD45RO/CCR7/CD25/CD127/CD95/CD27. The chain employs TRBV6-6 and TRBJ2-7, with TRBD1 matching over 7 bases. This receptor was identified in a woman in her late teens or twenties in good health. Sequencing was done on a sample of central memory CD4+ T cells from blood. DNA for the CDR3: TGTGCCAGCACTTTAGGGGGACAGACCTACGAGCAGTACTTC. It yields the protein CASTLGGQTYEQYF.